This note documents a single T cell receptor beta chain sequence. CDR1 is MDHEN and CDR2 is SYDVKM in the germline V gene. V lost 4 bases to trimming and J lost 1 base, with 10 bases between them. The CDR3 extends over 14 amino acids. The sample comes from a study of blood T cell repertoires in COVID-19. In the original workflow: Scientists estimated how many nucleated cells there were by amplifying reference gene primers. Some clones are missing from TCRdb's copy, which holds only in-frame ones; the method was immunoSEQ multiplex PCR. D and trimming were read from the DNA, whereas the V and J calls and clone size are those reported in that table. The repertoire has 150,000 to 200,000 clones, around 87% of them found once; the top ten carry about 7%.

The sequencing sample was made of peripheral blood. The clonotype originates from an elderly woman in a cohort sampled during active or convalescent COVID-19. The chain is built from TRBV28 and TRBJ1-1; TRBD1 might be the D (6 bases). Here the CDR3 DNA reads TGTGCCAGCAGTTGGCTACAGGGGAACACTGAAGCTTTCTTT. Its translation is CASSWLQGNTEAFF. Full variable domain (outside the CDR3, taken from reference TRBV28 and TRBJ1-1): DVKVTQSSRYLVKRTGEKVFLECVQDMDHENMFWYRQDPGLGLRLIYFSYDVKMKEKGDIPEGYSVSREKKERFSLILESASTNQTSMYLCASSWLQGNTEAFFGQGTRLTVV.